This T cell receptor (beta chain) was identified during a study of T cell responses to AZD1222 COVID-19 vaccine. This clone came up once. Here immunoSEQ multiplex PCR was the method, and the copy in TCRdb shows in-frame clones only, minus some. The sample carries 75,000 to 90,000 clones, more than 85% recorded once. This receptor was obtained from an adult who received the AZD1222 COVID-19 vaccine. This specimen was peripheral blood, taken 28 days after the second AZD1222 dose.

In DNA, the CDR3 is TGTGCCATCAGTGGGACTGCGACGCCAGGGCCCACCGGGGAGCTGTTTTTT. This gives the protein CAISGTATPGPTGELFF. V and J are TRBV10-3 and TRBJ2-2, with D possibly being TRBD1 or TRBD2 (5 bases each). The CDR3 runs 17 residues. The germline V gene encodes CDR1 ENHRY and CDR2 SYGVKD. Trimming removed 4 bases at V and 4 bases at J, with 19 bases between.